This TCR beta chain was observed in a study of cytomegalovirus exposure and HLA in healthy donors. Losses at the gene ends were 4 bases for V and 4 bases for J; bases not matched to a gene: 6. The V gene's germline CDR1 is MNHEY and CDR2 SVGAGI. The CDR3 sequence is 14 residues long. This clone was picked up a small number of times. No antigen is known for it. The study ran its PCR with 60 Vbeta and 13 Jbeta primers. Produced via immunoSEQ multiplex PCR; TCRdb's table is partial and in-frame only. The sample carries more than 150,000 clones, about four fifths recorded once. Study outcomes and limitations: Earlier analysis yielded a pattern in which most TCR beta V segments were productive about 90% or about 30% of the time.

The clonotype was recovered from a man in his forties in good health and CMV-seronegative. The V call is TRBV6-5, the J call TRBJ1-2; TRBD1 aligns across 7 bases. Material for sequencing was PBMCs. The CDR3 region is CASSSGDRLYGYTF. The CDR3 DNA sequence: TGTGCCAGCAGTTCGGGGGACAGACTCTATGGCTACACCTTC.